This T cell receptor (beta chain) is drawn from a study of T cell repertoires in cytomegalovirus infection. Study at large: Public TCR beta signatures marked donors with CMV infection and the matching HLA. Whole-study results and caveats: It was HLA-C-restricted CMV-specific TCR beta clonotypes that dominated the response ex vivo. Identification of carriers of CMV plus the relevant HLA was performed using cumulative public TCR beta family frequency.

This clonotype has a handful of counts. Its matching antigen is unknown. TCRdb reanalysed the reads using MiXCR and keeps one entry per CDR3 protein. This sample carries roughly 630,000 distinct CDR3 sequences, more than 20% of them seen once, and the ten largest clones take 6.5% to 10%. Trimming cost V 1 base and J 5 bases, with 9 bases left between them. Germline CDR1 is SGHVS and CDR2 is FQNEAQ. CDR3 length: 14 residues. This clonotype was sampled from a human donor in good health (CMV status not recorded). Some clones in this sample may be carry-over from other donors' samples. The rearrangement uses TRBV7-8 and TRBJ1-5, with D unclear. Input material: CD8+ T cells from PBMCs. The chain's CDR3 is CASSLVGPYQPQHF. In nucleotides, the CDR3 is TGTGCCAGCAGCTTAGTTGGCCCTTATCAGCCCCAGCATTTT.